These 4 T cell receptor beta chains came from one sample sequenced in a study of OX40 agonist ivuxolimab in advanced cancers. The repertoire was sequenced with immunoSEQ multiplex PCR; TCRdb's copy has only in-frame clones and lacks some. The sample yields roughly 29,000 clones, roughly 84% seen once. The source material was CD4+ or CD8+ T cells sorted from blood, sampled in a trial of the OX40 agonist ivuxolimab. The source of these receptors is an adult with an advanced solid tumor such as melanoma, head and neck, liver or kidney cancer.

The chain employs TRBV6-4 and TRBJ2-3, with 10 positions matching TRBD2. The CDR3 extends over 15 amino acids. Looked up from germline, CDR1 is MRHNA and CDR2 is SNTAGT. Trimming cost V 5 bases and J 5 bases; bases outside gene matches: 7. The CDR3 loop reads CASSTSGGAGDTQYF. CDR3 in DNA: TGTGCCAGCAGTACGAGCGGGGGGGCTGGAGATACGCAGTATTTT.

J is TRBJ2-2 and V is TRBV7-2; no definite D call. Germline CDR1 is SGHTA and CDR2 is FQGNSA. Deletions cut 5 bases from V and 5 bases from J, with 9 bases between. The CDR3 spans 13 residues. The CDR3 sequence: CASSPVGTGELFF. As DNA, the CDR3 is TGTGCCAGCAGCCCCGTGGGGACCGGGGAGCTGTTTTTT.

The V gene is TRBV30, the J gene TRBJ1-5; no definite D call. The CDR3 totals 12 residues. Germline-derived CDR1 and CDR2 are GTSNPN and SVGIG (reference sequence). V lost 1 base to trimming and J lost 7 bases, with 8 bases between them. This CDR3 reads CAWSAGPQPQHF. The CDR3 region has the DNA TGTGCCTGGAGTGCAGGACCCCAGCCCCAGCATTTT.

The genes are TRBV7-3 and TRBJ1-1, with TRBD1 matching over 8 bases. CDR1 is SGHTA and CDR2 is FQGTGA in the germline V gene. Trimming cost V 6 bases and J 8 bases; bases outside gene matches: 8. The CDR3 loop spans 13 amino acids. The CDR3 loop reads CASRNTGGSEAFF. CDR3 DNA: TGTGCCAGCAGAAATACAGGGGGATCAGAAGCTTTCTTT.